Each of the 10 T cell receptor beta chains below was sequenced from the same sample in a study of CD8 T cells in Susac syndrome. Random hexamers were used to reverse transcribe an amount of about 0.45 to 1 ug RNA. TCRdb recomputed calls from the immunoSEQ multiplex PCR reads with MiXCR, one row per CDR3 protein. The table includes 130,000 or so distinct CDR3 sequences, over 75% detected once. Material: CD8+ T cells from PBMCs. These receptors originate from a human donor with multiple sclerosis.

The rearrangement uses TRBV20-1 and TRBJ2-1, with a weak D call TRBD2 (6 bases). The ends were cut back, 0 bases at V and 4 bases at J, with 16 bases in the middle. This CDR3 spans 16 amino acids. The germline V gene encodes CDR1 DFQATT and CDR2 SNEGSKA (reference sequence). The DNA for the CDR3 is TGCAGTGCTAGAGATACTCCGTGGGGGACTTACAATGAGCAGTTCTTC. It yields the protein CSARDTPWGTYNEQFF.

The chain recombines TRBV13 with TRBJ1-3, with 8 bases identical to TRBD1. V shed 8 bases and J 8 bases; nucleotides not matched to a gene: 8. CDR3 length: 13 amino acids. The germline gives CDR1 PRHDT, CDR2 FYEKMQ (reference sequence). CDR3 DNA sequence: TGTGCCAGCGAGCTGGGACAGGCTGACACCATATATTTT. Translation: CASELGQADTIYF.

This chain joins TRBV12-3 or TRBV12-4 and TRBJ1-4; D not certain. The CDR3 length is 15 residues. V shed 6 bases and J shed 7 bases, with 18 bases lying between them. Here the CDR3 reads CASSQRSWVGEKLFF. CDR3 sequence (DNA): TGTGCCAGCAGCCAAAGGTCGTGGGTCGGTGAAAAACTGTTTTTT.

The J gene is TRBJ1-5, the V gene TRBV19; D gene ambiguous. This CDR3 spans 15 amino acids. Germline V gives CDR1 LNHDA, CDR2 SQIVND (reference sequence). Trimming stripped 5 bases from V and 1 base from J, with 12 bases between. The DNA of the CDR3 is TGTGCCAGTAGTCCAGGACGGAGAAGCAATCAGCCCCAGCATTTT. Translating it yields CASSPGRRSNQPQHF. Looking up the rest from reference TRBV19 and TRBJ1-5 gives the full variable domain: DGGITQSPKYLFRKEGQNVTLSCEQNLNHDAMYWYRQDPGQGLRLIYYSQIVNDFQKGDIAEGYSVSREKKESFPLTVTSAQKNPTAFYLCASSPGRRSNQPQHFGDGTRLSIL.

The chain joins TRBV27 to TRBJ2-7; D uncertain. Germline-derived CDR1 and CDR2 are MNHEY and SMNVEV (reference sequence). This CDR3 contains 13 residues. V lost 3 bases to trimming and J lost 2 bases, with 8 bases between them. CDR3 nucleotide sequence: TGTGCCAGCAGTTTTATCCCCACCTACGAGCAGTACTTC. It codes for CASSFIPTYEQYF.

This clonotype was detected a few times. J is TRBJ2-3 and V is TRBV5-4; 9 nucleotides agree with TRBD2. After removal of 0 bases from V and 2 bases from J, the junction contained 4 bases not matched to a gene. The CDR3 has 16 amino acids. Germline values: CDR1 SGHNT, CDR2 YYREEE (reference sequence). The CDR3 loop is CASSLGTSVFTDTQYF. The CDR3 coding sequence is TGTGCCAGCAGCTTGGGGACTAGCGTATTCACAGATACGCAGTATTTT.

The V gene is TRBV19, the J gene TRBJ1-1, with a weak D call TRBD1 (5 bases). CDR1 is LNHDA, CDR2 SQIVND, per germline (reference sequence). Trimming shortened V by 4 bases and J by 3 bases, and 15 bases separated the two germline ends. This CDR3 comprises 15 residues. The CDR3 region has the DNA TGTGCCAGTAGTACCCGGGGGGTTCTCGACACTGAAGCTTTCTTT. It is translated as CASSTRGVLDTEAFF.

The chain has TRBV7-9 and TRBJ2-2; the D is unclear. V lost 1 base, J lost 6 bases, and 15 bases lay in between. This CDR3 is built from 16 residues. Germline lookup yields CDR1 SEHNR and CDR2 FQNEAQ (reference sequence). For the CDR3, the DNA is TGTGCCAGCAGCTTAGGTATGACGACGGACGCCGGGGAGCTGTTTTTT. Translated, it gives CASSLGMTTDAGELFF.

This chain links TRBV18 with TRBJ1-1; D unclear. Per the germline V gene, CDR1 is KGHSH and CDR2 is LQKENI. This CDR3 has 13 amino acids. V was cut by 3 bases and J by 10 bases, with 15 bases left in between. CDR3 in DNA: TGTGCCAGCTCACCGAGCTCAAGGGTCGGAGCTTTCTTT. The encoded protein is CASSPSSRVGAFF.

The chain carries TRBV5-8 and TRBJ1-5; no firm D call. CDR3 length: 13 residues. The germline gives CDR1 SGHTS, CDR2 YDEGEE. Trimming pared 4 bases from V and 7 bases from J, leaving 12 bases between. DNA of the CDR3: TGTGCCAGCAGCGAACAAGCCGGACAGCCCCAGCATTTT. It encodes CASSEQAGQPQHF.